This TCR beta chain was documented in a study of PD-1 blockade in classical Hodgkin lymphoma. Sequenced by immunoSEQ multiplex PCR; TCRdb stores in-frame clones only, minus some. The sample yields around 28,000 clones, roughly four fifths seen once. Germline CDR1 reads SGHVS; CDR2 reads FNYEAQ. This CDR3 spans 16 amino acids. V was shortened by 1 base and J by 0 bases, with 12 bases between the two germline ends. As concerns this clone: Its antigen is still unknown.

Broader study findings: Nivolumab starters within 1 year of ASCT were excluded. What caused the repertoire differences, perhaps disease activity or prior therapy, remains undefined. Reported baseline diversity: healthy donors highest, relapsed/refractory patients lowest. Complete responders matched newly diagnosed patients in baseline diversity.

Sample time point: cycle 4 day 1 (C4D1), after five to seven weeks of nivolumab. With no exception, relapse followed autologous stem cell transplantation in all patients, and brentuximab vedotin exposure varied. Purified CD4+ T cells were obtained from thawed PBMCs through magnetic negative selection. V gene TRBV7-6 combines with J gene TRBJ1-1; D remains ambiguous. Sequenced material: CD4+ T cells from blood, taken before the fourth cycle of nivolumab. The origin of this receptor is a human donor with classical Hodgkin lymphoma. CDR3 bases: TGTGCCAGCAGCTTAGTCGACCCCATCATGAACACTGAAGCTTTCTTT. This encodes CASSLVDPIMNTEAFF.